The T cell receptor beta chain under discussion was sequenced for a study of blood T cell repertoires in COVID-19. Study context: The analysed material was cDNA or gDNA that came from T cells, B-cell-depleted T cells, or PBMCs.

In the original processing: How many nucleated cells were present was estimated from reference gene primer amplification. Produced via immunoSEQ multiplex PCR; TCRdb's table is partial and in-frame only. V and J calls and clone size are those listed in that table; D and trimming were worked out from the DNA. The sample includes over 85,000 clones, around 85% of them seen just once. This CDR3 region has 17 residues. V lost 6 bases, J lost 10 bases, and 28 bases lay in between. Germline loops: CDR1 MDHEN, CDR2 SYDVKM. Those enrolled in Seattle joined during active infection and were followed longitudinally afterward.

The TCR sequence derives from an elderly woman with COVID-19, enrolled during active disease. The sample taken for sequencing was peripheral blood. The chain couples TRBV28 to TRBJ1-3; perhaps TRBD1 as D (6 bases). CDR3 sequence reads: CASRFGGSGTSLRTIYF. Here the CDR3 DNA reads TGTGCCAGCAGGTTTGGGGGAAGCGGGACATCTCTAAGAACCATATATTTT.